The rows below give T cell receptor beta chains drawn from one sample of a study of regulatory T cells in long-lasting Graves disease. TCRdb processed the multiplex PCR reads anew with MiXCR; each CDR3 protein has one entry. Of hundreds of thousands of distinct CDR3 sequences listed, 15% to 20% are singletons. A further study also used this sample, focusing on T cells in Graves' hyperthyroidism and ophthalmopathy.

This specimen was peripheral blood mononuclear cells (PBMCs), taken at new diagnosis, from a patient treated with antithyroid drugs. All receptors come from a woman in her forties or fifties with Graves disease. Each CDR3 is given with its conserved first and last residue. The D gene is left open where the match is weak. The listing skips clone size in some rows; elsewhere it reads once, few, many or a size class.

V	J	D	size	DNA	CDR3
TRBV2	TRBJ2-3	-	many	TGTGCCAGCAGTGAAACGGCCGCTAGCACAGATACGCAGTATTTT	CASSETAASTDTQYF
TRBV2	TRBJ1-2	TRBD1	many	TGTGCCAGCAATCGGGACAGCACTAACTATGGCTACACCTTC	CASNRDSTNYGYTF
TRBV5-6	TRBJ1-2	-	many	TGTGCCAGCAGCCCCGGGACTCCCGGAGGGCATGGCTACACCTTC	CASSPGTPGGHGYTF
TRBV6-5	TRBJ1-1	-	many	TGTGCCAGCAGTTTGAAACTAGGACACCTGAACACTGAAGCTTTCTTT	CASSLKLGHLNTEAFF
TRBV9	TRBJ1-1	-	-	TGTGCCAGCAGCGGGGGCCGAGTCACTGAAGCTTTCTTT	CASSGGRVTEAFF
TRBV2	TRBJ2-1	-	-	TGTGCCAGCAGTGACGGTGAGAGAAGGGTATTGAATGAGCAGTTCTTC	CASSDGERRVLNEQFF
TRBV5-1	TRBJ2-3	TRBD2	many	TGCGCCAGCAGCCGTCAAGCGGGGGGCACAGATACGCAGTATTTT	CASSRQAGGTDTQYF
TRBV10-3	TRBJ1-2	-	many	TGTGCCATCAGTGAGTCGATGGACAACCTCTATGGCTACACCTTC	CAISESMDNLYGYTF
TRBV19	TRBJ2-5	TRBD1	few	TGTGCCAGTAGTATAGGCTCCGGACAGGCGGAGACCCAGTACTTC	CASSIGSGQAETQYF
TRBV19	TRBJ1-2	-	few	TGTGCCAGTAGTAATCAGGGGAGGGGCTACACCTTC	CASSNQGRGYTF
TRBV7-8	TRBJ2-3	-	many	TGTGCCAGCAGCTTAGCCCAGGGATGGTGGGACACAGATACGCAGTATTTT	CASSLAQGWWDTDTQYF
TRBV20-1	TRBJ2-3	-	many	TGCAGTGCTAGGGGTCCCGGGGCGTCAGATACGCAGTATTTT	CSARGPGASDTQYF
TRBV6-2/TRBV6-3	TRBJ2-7	-	-	TGTGCCAGCGGGAACGAAAGCGAGCAGTACTTC	CASGNESEQYF
TRBV29-1	TRBJ1-1	TRBD1	-	TGCAGCGTTTGGGACAGCCTAAGCTACACTGAAGCTTTCTTT	CSVWDSLSYTEAFF
TRBV25-1	TRBJ2-2	TRBD2	few	TGTGCCAGCAGTGAATCGGGCGGGGGGGCCCCGGAGCTGTTTTTT	CASSESGGGAPELFF
TRBV11-3	TRBJ2-5	-	many	TGTGCCAGCAGCTTACGGTTGGGGGTCGGAGAGACCCAGTACTTC	CASSLRLGVGETQYF
TRBV19	TRBJ2-1	TRBD2	once	TGTGCCAGTAGCCTCGGGGGGGAGCAGGGGTGGATCAATGAGCAGTTCTTC	CASSLGGEQGWINEQFF
TRBV7-2	TRBJ1-5	-	few	TGTGCCAGCAGCATCCGGGACCCGGGGGGTATTCAGCCCCAGCATTTT	CASSIRDPGGIQPQHF
TRBV28	TRBJ2-7	-	many	TGTGCCAGCAGTAGAAATGTTGGGGTCCACGAGCAGTACTTC	CASSRNVGVHEQYF
TRBV2	TRBJ1-5	TRBD1	many	TGTGCCAGCGATGGACAGGGAATCAATCAGCCCCAGCATTTT	CASDGQGINQPQHF
TRBV28	TRBJ2-7	-	many	TGTGCCAGCAGTTTATATAAATTCTACGAGCAGTACTTC	CASSLYKFYEQYF
TRBV5-1	TRBJ2-3	-	-	TGCGCCAGCAGCTCTATAGCTCTCACAGATACGCAGTATTTT	CASSSIALTDTQYF
TRBV6-1	TRBJ2-7	-	few	TGTGCCAGCATCGGGACGGCCTCCTACGAGCAGTGCTTC	CASIGTASYEQCF
TRBV15	TRBJ2-5	-	few	TGTGCCACCAGCAGAGTCTCCAGGGGTGAGACCCAGTACTTC	CATSRVSRGETQYF
TRBV5-1	TRBJ1-1	TRBD1	-	TGCGCCAGCTGCCTTGGGGACAGCTCATTGGGGGAAGCTTTCTTT	CASCLGDSSLGEAFF
TRBV6-1	TRBJ1-4	-	-	TGTGCCAGCACCACGGGGGAAAAACTGTTTTTT	CASTTGEKLFF
TRBV27	TRBJ1-2	TRBD1	few	TGTGCCAGCAGTTTATGGGGGGGACAGGGGAGTAATGGCTACACCTTC	CASSLWGGQGSNGYTF
TRBV19	TRBJ2-2	-	-	TGTGCCAGTTCCGGGACTCAAAACACCGGGGAGCTGTTTTTT	CASSGTQNTGELFF
TRBV12-3/TRBV12-4	TRBJ2-2	-	many	TGTGCCAGCAGCTTAATCGGGGACACCGGGGAGCTGTTTTTT	CASSLIGDTGELFF
TRBV5-1	TRBJ1-1	TRBD1	many	TGCGCCAGCAGCAACCCTAGGACAGGGAGGAACACTGAAGCTTTCTTT	CASSNPRTGRNTEAFF
TRBV6-1	TRBJ1-2	TRBD1	many	TGTGCCAGCAGCTTGGGACAGAACTACATGGGCTATGGCTACACCTTC	CASSLGQNYMGYGYTF
TRBV6-2/TRBV6-3	TRBJ2-2	-	few	TGTGCCAGCAGCCCAGACCAGGGACGAACCGGGGAGCTGTTTTTT	CASSPDQGRTGELFF
TRBV2	TRBJ1-1	-	many	TGTGCCAGCAGAGTTTCGGGATTAAACACTGAAGCTTTCTTT	CASRVSGLNTEAFF
TRBV18	TRBJ2-1	-	few	TGTGCCAGCTCAATATTGGAGGGGGGGCCAAACAATGAGCAGTTCTTC	CASSILEGGPNNEQFF
TRBV4-2	TRBJ2-2	-	few	TGTGCCAGCAGCCAAAAGCGCACGAACACCGGGGAGCTGTTTTTT	CASSQKRTNTGELFF
TRBV24-1	TRBJ2-3	-	-	TGTGCCACCAGTGACGAGTACAGCATCACAGATACGCAGTATTTT	CATSDEYSITDTQYF
TRBV11-2	TRBJ1-1	-	many	TGTGCCAGCAGCTTAGCGACGGGGGTAACTGAAGCTTTCTTT	CASSLATGVTEAFF
TRBV20-1	TRBJ2-1	TRBD2	-	TGCAGTGCTAGAGATTCCCGGGGGGTTAGAAATGAGCAGTTCTTC	CSARDSRGVRNEQFF
TRBV6-2/TRBV6-3	TRBJ2-5	-	many	TGTGCCAGCAGTTACGGCCCGGGGGTGGAGACCCAGTACTTC	CASSYGPGVETQYF
TRBV18	TRBJ1-1	-	many	TGTGCCAGCTCTCCACCGAGTCTAAACACTGAAGCTTTCTTT	CASSPPSLNTEAFF
TRBV6-9	TRBJ2-2	TRBD1	few	TGTGCCAGCAGTTCCGACAGGGGGTATAATCGGGCCGGGGAGCTGTTTTTT	CASSSDRGYNRAGELFF
TRBV6-2/TRBV6-3	TRBJ2-1	TRBD2	many	TGTGCCAGCAGTGAAGTAGCGGGGGGGAACAATGAGCAGTTCTTC	CASSEVAGGNNEQFF
TRBV13	TRBJ1-5	TRBD1	many	TGTGCCAGCAGCTTAAGCGGACCGGGACAGATCAATCAGCCCCAGCATTTT	CASSLSGPGQINQPQHF
TRBV30	TRBJ2-5	-	-	TGTGCCTGGAGAAAACAGGGGGGAGGGGGAGAGACCCAGTACTTC	CAWRKQGGGGETQYF
TRBV5-1	TRBJ2-1	-	many	TGCGCCAGCAGCTTGGACGGGACTCACTACAATGAGCAGTTCTTC	CASSLDGTHYNEQFF
TRBV3-1	TRBJ2-3	-	many	TGTGCCAGCAGCCAAGACGGGGCTCGAACAGATACGCAGTATTTT	CASSQDGARTDTQYF
TRBV5-1	TRBJ1-2	TRBD1	-	TGCGCCAGCAGCGGGGGACAGGGTGAAGATGGCTACACCTTC	CASSGGQGEDGYTF
TRBV6-5	TRBJ2-2	-	few	TGTGCCAGCAGTTACTCGAAGGATTCGAACACCGGGGAGCTGTTTTTT	CASSYSKDSNTGELFF
TRBV19	TRBJ1-2	-	few	TGTGCCAGTAGTATGGCCCATGGGGGATTGGATGGCTACACCTTC	CASSMAHGGLDGYTF
TRBV6-5	TRBJ1-2	-	many	TGTGCCAGCAGTTACTCGGGTGATCTCACGACTAACTATGGCTACACCTTC	CASSYSGDLTTNYGYTF
TRBV2	TRBJ1-2	-	few	TGTGCCAGCAGTGAGCAGACTCCATGGGATGGCTACACCTTC	CASSEQTPWDGYTF
TRBV7-8	TRBJ1-4	-	many	TGTGCCTGTGCCAAGTTAGGAACTAATGAAAAACTGTTTTTT	CACAKLGTNEKLFF
TRBV24-1	TRBJ1-1	-	many	TGTGCCACCAGTGATTCACGGCTTGACACTGAAGCTTTCTTT	CATSDSRLDTEAFF
TRBV5-5	TRBJ2-2	-	-	TGTGCCAGCAGCCAAGCGGAGCGGACAACCGGGGAGCTGTTTTTT	CASSQAERTTGELFF
TRBV20-1	TRBJ2-7	-	few	TGCAGTGCGCCCCTGGGCTTAGGCTACGAGCAGTACTTC	CSAPLGLGYEQYF